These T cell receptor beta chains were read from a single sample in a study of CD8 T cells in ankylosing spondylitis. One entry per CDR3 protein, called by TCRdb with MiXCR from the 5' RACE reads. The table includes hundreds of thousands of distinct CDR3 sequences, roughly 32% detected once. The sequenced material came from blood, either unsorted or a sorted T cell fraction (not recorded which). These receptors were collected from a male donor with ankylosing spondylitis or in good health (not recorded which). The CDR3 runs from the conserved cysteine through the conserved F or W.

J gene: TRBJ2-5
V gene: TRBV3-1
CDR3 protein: CASSQDPTSGGHETQYF

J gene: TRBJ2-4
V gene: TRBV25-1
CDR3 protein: CASMVGNIQYF

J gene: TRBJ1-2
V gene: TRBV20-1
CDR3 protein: CSARARGDYGYTF

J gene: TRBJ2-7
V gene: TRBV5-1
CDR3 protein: CASSLKTGGLNEQYF

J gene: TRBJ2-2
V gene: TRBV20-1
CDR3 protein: CSARDRWGELFF

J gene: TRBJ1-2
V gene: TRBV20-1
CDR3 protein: CSAGNYRGGGYGYTF

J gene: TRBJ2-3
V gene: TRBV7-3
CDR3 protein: CASSFRPGPDTQYF

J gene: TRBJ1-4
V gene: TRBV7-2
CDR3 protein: CASSLDPQWEKLFF

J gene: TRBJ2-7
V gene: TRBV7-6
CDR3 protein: CASSPSGTDEQYF

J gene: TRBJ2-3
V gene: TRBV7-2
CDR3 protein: CASSLALGHGTDTQYF

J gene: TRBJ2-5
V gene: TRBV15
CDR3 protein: CATSRDYAVQETQYF

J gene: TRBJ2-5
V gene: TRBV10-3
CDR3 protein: CAISAGTGQGETQYF

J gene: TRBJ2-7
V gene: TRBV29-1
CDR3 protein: CSVEDGQGDEQYF

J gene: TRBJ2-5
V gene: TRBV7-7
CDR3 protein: CARSDPLGTQYF

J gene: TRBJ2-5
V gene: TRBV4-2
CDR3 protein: CASRTSGGEGTQYF

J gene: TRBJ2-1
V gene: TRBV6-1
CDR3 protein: CASTQGQGGLNEQFF

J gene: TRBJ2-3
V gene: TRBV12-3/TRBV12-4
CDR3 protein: CASTSRQGRTDTQYF

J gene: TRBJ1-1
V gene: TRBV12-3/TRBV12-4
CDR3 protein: CASSFGDRDLGTEAFF

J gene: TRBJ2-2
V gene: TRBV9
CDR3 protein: CASSVGAGNTGELFF

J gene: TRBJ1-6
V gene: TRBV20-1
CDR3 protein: CSARSDRGNSPLHF

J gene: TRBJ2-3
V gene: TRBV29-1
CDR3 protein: CSAWYGGFTDTQYF

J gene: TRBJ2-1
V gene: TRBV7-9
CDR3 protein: CASSPRGPEGSNEQFF

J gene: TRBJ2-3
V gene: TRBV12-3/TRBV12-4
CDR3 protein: CASSHYGGRTDTQYF

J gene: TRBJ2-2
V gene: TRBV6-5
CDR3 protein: CASSFGGISNTGELFF

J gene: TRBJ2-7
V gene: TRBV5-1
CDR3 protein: CASSFGQGSEQYF

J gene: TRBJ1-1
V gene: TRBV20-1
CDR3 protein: CSALEAGSTEAFF

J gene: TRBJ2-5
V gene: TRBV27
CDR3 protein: CASSFNRGVETQYF

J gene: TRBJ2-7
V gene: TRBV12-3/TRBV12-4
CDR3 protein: CASSPRVNEQYF

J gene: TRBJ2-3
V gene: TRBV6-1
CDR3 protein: CASSKTSSQDTQYF

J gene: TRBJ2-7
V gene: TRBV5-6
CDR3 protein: CASSSITNYEQYF

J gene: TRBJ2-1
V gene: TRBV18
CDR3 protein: CASSPFPRVGEQFF

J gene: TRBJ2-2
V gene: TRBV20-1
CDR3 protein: CSARDPGQSSTGELFF

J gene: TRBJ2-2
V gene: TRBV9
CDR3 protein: CASSVNIMDTGELFF

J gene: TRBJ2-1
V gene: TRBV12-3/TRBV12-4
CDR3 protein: CASSLLAGGNEQFF

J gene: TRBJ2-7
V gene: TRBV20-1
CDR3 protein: CSARQGSSYEQYF

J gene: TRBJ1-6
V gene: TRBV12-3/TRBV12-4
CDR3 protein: CASGQATPLHF

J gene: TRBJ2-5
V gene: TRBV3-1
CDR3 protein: CASSQAWGGETQYF

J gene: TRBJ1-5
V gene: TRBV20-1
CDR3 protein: CSARGDPNQPQHF

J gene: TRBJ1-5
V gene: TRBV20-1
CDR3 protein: CRARGRGDQPQHF

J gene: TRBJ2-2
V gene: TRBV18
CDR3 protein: CASSPGLAFNTGELFF

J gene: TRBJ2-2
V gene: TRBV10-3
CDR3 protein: CAIRDRTNTGELFF

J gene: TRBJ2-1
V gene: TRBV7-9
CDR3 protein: CASSLAALAGGNEQFF

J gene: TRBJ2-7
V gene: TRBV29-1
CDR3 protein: CSVVAESQPYEQYF

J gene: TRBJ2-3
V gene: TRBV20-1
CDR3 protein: CSASKQGLIDTQYF

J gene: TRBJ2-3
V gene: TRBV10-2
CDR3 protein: CASSEEDRVADTQYF

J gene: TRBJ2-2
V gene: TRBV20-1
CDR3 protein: CSARRAGELFF

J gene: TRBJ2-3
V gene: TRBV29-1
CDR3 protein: CSVLESAGTQYF

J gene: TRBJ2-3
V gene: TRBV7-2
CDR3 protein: CASSLVSRGGQYF

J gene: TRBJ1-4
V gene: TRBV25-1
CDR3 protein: CASSDGRQTNEKLFF

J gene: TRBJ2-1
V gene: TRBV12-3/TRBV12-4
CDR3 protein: CASKLAAQTNEQFF